These 14 T cell receptor beta chains were sequenced from one sample in a study of control samples from healthy donors and cancer patients (dated by TCRdb to 2020 to 2021). The method behind the library was the immunoSEQ multiplex PCR assay. Imported from immuneACCESS, the table was reduced by TCRdb to in-frame sequences with V and J called. These copies leave out some clones; in studies compared against another copy, an unresolved V gene accounts for under half, and the cause of the remainder is not known. The sample table contains roughly 84,000 clones; only one count was recorded for roughly 91% of them. Approximately 18% of the sample rests with the top ten. What was sequenced was blood. These receptors were obtained from a man aged 50 to 60 in good health.

The rearrangement uses TRBV9 and TRBJ2-1; D might be TRBD1 (6 bases). The ends were cut back, 1 base at V and 4 bases at J, with 9 bases in the middle. The CDR3 has 14 amino acids. Germline CDR1 is SGDLS and CDR2 is YYNGEE. The CDR3 loop is CASSVTTGYNEQFF. CDR3 nucleotide sequence: TGTGCCAGCAGCGTAACAACAGGGTACAATGAGCAGTTCTTC.

The V call is TRBV19, the J call TRBJ1-1; TRBD1 is a possible D gene (6 bases). V lost 3 bases and J lost 2, with 10 bases in between. Germline CDR1 is LNHDA and CDR2 is SQIVND (reference sequence). The CDR3 spans 14 residues. CDR3 DNA sequence: TGTGCCAGTAGTATTAGGGGGGATAACACTGAAGCTTTCTTT. It translates to CASSIRGDNTEAFF.

The chain combines TRBV5-6 with TRBJ2-2; the D gene is possibly TRBD1 (5 bases). The ends were cut back, 2 bases at V and 1 base at J, with 9 bases in the middle. The CDR3 spans 15 residues. Looked up from germline, CDR1 is SGHDT and CDR2 is YYEEEE. The CDR3 is CASSFYDRNTGELFF. The CDR3 nucleotides read TGTGCCAGCAGCTTCTACGACAGGAACACCGGGGAGCTGTTTTTT.

The chain has TRBV19 and TRBJ2-2, with D possibly called TRBD1 or TRBD2 (6 bases each). V was trimmed by 4 bases and J by 1 base, leaving 10 bases between them. CDR1 is LNHDA and CDR2 is SQIVND in the germline V gene (reference sequence). This CDR3 is 15 amino acids long. The CDR3 DNA reads as TGTGCCAGTAGTAGGGGGGCAGGGAACACCGGGGAGCTGTTTTTT. Translating gives CASSRGAGNTGELFF.

The table lists this clone with a count of one. The DNA of the CDR3 is TGTGCCAGCAGTTGGGGGCGTACCGGGGAGCTGTTTTTT. It specifies CASSWGRTGELFF. This rearrangement joins TRBV27 to TRBJ2-2, with TRBD1 as a possible D gene (6 bases). The germline V gene encodes CDR1 MNHEY and CDR2 SMNVEV (reference sequence). The CDR3 sequence is 13 residues long. Trimming removed 4 bases at V and 5 bases at J, with 8 bases between.

The rearrangement links TRBV7-2 to TRBJ2-7; D is ambiguous. The CDR3 is 12 residues long. The germline V gene encodes CDR1 SGHTA and CDR2 FQGNSA. V lost 5 bases and J 3 bases, leaving 8 bases between the germline ends. The CDR3 DNA reads TGTGCCAGCAGCCTGAACGGCTACGAGCAGTACTTC. Protein product: CASSLNGYEQYF.

Concerning this clone: The same CDR3 arises from other DNA sequences in this sample as well. The rearrangement uses TRBV10-3 and TRBJ1-5, with 9 positions matching TRBD1. The germline gives CDR1 ENHRY, CDR2 SYGVKD. Unmatched junction bases numbered 4, after V lost 6 bases and J lost 4 bases. The CDR3 covers 14 residues. The CDR3 region has the DNA TGTGCCATCAGCGCTGACAGGGGGAATCAGCCCCAGCATTTT. As protein: CAISADRGNQPQHF.

The chain carries TRBV6-5 and TRBJ2-3, with D unclear. Germline V gives CDR1 MNHEY, CDR2 SVGAGI. The CDR3 sequence is 13 residues long. Trimming cost V 5 bases and J 2 bases, with 8 bases left between them. As DNA, the CDR3 is TGTGCCAGCAGTCGACACCCCACAGATACGCAGTATTTT. Its protein is CASSRHPTDTQYF.

This sequence joins TRBV30 and TRBJ1-1; D may be TRBD1 (6 bases). The germline V gene has CDR1 GTSNPN and CDR2 SVGIG (reference sequence). V was cut by 4 bases and J by 3 bases, with 6 bases left in between. The CDR3 runs 11 residues. DNA of the CDR3: TGTGCCTGGAAGGGGGACACTGAAGCTTTCTTT. Protein sequence: CAWKGDTEAFF.

The CDR3 loop reads CASSHRGPTSDTQYF. The DNA of the CDR3 is TGTGCCAGCAGTCACCGGGGACCGACCTCAGATACGCAGTATTTT. V usage is TRBV6-5 and J usage is TRBJ2-3, with D perhaps given as TRBD1 or TRBD2 (5 bases each). The germline V gene has CDR1 MNHEY and CDR2 SVGAGI. The V end lost 5 bases, the J end lost 4 bases, and 16 bases lay between the germline ends. The CDR3 has 15 residues.

The chain links TRBV6-5 to TRBJ2-7; TRBD1 is a possible D gene (6 bases). This CDR3 contains 15 residues. Germline values: CDR1 MNHEY, CDR2 SVGAGI. Between the trimmed V and J ends, which lost 2 bases and 3 bases, there was a span of 14 bases. CDR3 DNA: TGTGCCAGCAGTTACCAAAAGGGACACGGCTACGAGCAGTACTTC. Translation gives CASSYQKGHGYEQYF.

The gene calls are TRBV5-6 and TRBJ1-6; no firm D call. The V end lost 6 bases, the J end lost 7 bases, and 17 bases lay between the germline ends. CDR3 length: 15 residues. CDR1 and CDR2 from the germline V gene are SGHDT and YYEEEE. CDR3 DNA: TGTGCCAGCACCCCGGACCAAACCTTGAATTCACCCCTCCACTTT. This codes for CASTPDQTLNSPLHF.

The chain has TRBV5-1 and TRBJ2-7; no definite D call. Per the germline V gene, CDR1 is SGHRS and CDR2 is YFSETQ. This CDR3 comprises 13 residues. V was shortened by 0 bases and J by 6 bases, with 10 bases between the two germline ends. In nucleotides, the CDR3 is TGCGCCAGCAGCTTGGCCCCGGTACTCGAGCAGTACTTC. Its translation is CASSLAPVLEQYF.

The chain employs TRBV15 and TRBJ1-5; 8 bases fit TRBD1. The V gene end was trimmed by 8 bases and the J gene end by 2 bases; junction bases not matched to a gene: 8. This CDR3 is built from 15 residues. Germline V gene data show CDR1 as LNHNV and CDR2 as YYDKDF (reference sequence). The CDR3 is CATSPTGEGNQPQHF. In DNA, the CDR3 is TGTGCCACCTCCCCGACAGGGGAAGGCAATCAGCCCCAGCATTTT.